These 31 T cell receptor beta chains originate from one sample sequenced in a study of T cells in Graves' hyperthyroidism and ophthalmopathy (dated by TCRdb to the late 2010s). Receptor libraries were prepared by multiplex PCR. Sequencing used an Illumina HiSeq 2000. TCR beta CDR3 regions were amplified from RNA transcripts. The TCR CDR3 was subjected to a first round of RT-PCR using the HTBI primer set and the Qiagen OneStep RT-PCR kit. The public reads were reprocessed in TCRdb via fastp at Q25 and MiXCR, keeping in-frame beta chains. Each entry is one CDR3 protein sequence, shown with its most common DNA and genes. Here the sample has about 130,000 distinct CDR3 sequences; approximately 20% occur a single time. The ten biggest clones cover 65% to 80% of the sample. Source material: blood. These TCRs come from a woman aged 45-65 years with Graves' hyperthyroidism that later progressed to Graves' ophthalmopathy.

This clonotype was found many times. The chain is built from TRBV7-3 and TRBJ2-3; D gene ambiguous. CDR1 and CDR2 from the germline V gene are SGHTA and FQGTGA. The CDR3 extends over 17 amino acids. The V end lost 2 bases, the J end lost 1 base, and 16 bases lay between the germline ends. The CDR3 loop reads CASSLVGPSGRTDTQYF. CDR3 DNA sequence: TGTGCCAGCAGCTTAGTCGGGCCGAGTGGGCGCACAGATACGCAGTATTTT.

This clonotype has a count of ten or more. The chain uses TRBV11-2 and TRBJ2-2, with D possibly being TRBD1 or TRBD2 (5 bases each). The CDR3 consists of 12 residues. CDR1 and CDR2 from the germline V gene are SGHAT and FQNNGV. Trimming left V 4 bases short and J 10 bases short, with 10 bases between. The CDR3 coding sequence is TGTGCCAGCAGCTGGGACGGCCTGGAGCTGTTTTTT. Encoded protein: CASSWDGLELFF. The full variable domain, with the rest looked up from reference TRBV11-2 and TRBJ2-2, is EAGVAQSPRYKIIEKRQSVAFWCNPISGHATLYWYQQILGQGPKLLIQFQNNGVVDDSQLPKDRFSAERLKGVDSTLKIQPAKLEDSAVYLCASSWDGLELFFGEGSRLTVL.

The rearrangement links TRBV6-1 to TRBJ1-5; TRBD1 is a possible D gene (5 bases). CDR1 is MNHNS and CDR2 is SASEGT in the germline V gene. The CDR3 runs to 15 residues. Between the trimmed V and J ends, which lost 5 bases and 7 bases, there was a span of 18 bases. The CDR3 region is CASSIGGGLGQPQHF. DNA for the CDR3: TGTGCCAGCAGTATTGGGGGGGGGTTGGGACAGCCCCAGCATTTT.

V gene TRBV4-2 combines with J gene TRBJ2-7; D perhaps matches TRBD2 (6 bases). Trimming removed 4 bases from V and 5 bases from J, with 12 bases in between. The CDR3 sequence is 13 residues long. CDR1 and CDR2 (germline): LGHNA, YNFKEQ. Here the CDR3 reads CASSPGGVNEQYF. In DNA form, the CDR3 reads TGTGCCAGCAGCCCCGGAGGGGTGAACGAGCAGTACTTC.

V is TRBV5-1 and J is TRBJ2-3; TRBD2 matches at 10 bases. Trimming took 4 bases from V and 1 from J; bases not matched to a gene: 6. Per the germline V gene, CDR1 is SGHRS and CDR2 is YFSETQ. The CDR3 is 16 amino acids. CDR3 sequence: CASSEERGGGTDTQYF. As DNA, the CDR3 is TGCGCCAGCAGCGAGGAGCGGGGGGGCGGCACAGATACGCAGTATTTT.

There are a few counts of this clonotype. This chain connects TRBV28 to TRBJ1-1; no clear D. The CDR3 sequence is 13 residues long. Germline CDR1 and CDR2: MDHEN and SYDVKM. With 3 bases removed from V and 1 base from J, the gap between germline ends came to 6 bases. The CDR3 here is CASSFNKNTEAFF. For the CDR3, the DNA is TGTGCCAGCAGTTTTAACAAGAACACTGAAGCTTTCTTT.

The chain links TRBV30 to TRBJ1-1; a possible D gene is TRBD1 (5 bases). The CDR3 loop spans 14 amino acids. Germline lookup yields CDR1 GTSNPN and CDR2 SVGIG (reference sequence). V dropped 8 bases and J dropped 0 bases, with 16 bases sitting between them. The CDR3: CARINGGMNTEAFF. DNA for the CDR3: TGTGCCCGGATAAACGGGGGGATGAACACTGAAGCTTTCTTT.

This clonotype was observed many times. The CDR3 here is CASSETDYGYTF. DNA of the CDR3: TGTGCCAGCAGTGAAACGGATTATGGCTACACCTTC. The chain is built from TRBV12-3 or TRBV12-4 and TRBJ1-2; D is undetermined. This CDR3 comprises 12 residues. Trimming removed 5 bases from V and 5 bases from J, with 9 bases in between.

In this sample, this clonotype turned up many times. The DNA of the CDR3 is TGTGCCAGCAGCCCCCCCCGACTAGGGATGAACAATGAGCAGTTCTTC. Translated, it gives CASSPPRLGMNNEQFF. The chain is built from TRBV7-9 and TRBJ2-1; TRBD2 might be the D (6 bases). V was cut by 5 bases and J by 5 bases, with 19 bases left in between. Germline CDR1 is SEHNR and CDR2 is FQNEAQ (reference sequence). CDR3 size: 16 residues.

As DNA, the CDR3 is TGTGCCACCAGCAGAGATTTAGACACCGGGGAGCTGTTTTTT. Translating gives CATSRDLDTGELFF. The V call is TRBV15, the J call TRBJ2-2; D is undetermined. Germline CDR1 and CDR2: LNHNV and YYDKDF (reference sequence). The CDR3 is 14 residues long. V shed 0 bases and J shed 3 bases, with 5 bases lying between them.

The chain uses TRBV29-1 and TRBJ2-7; D might be TRBD1 or TRBD2, each matching 5 bases. Germline V gives CDR1 SQVTM, CDR2 ANQGSEA. This CDR3 has 13 amino acids. The ends were cut back, 4 bases at V and 0 bases at J, with 10 bases in the middle. CDR3 in DNA: TGCAGCGTTGGTTGGGGGACCTCCTACGAGCAGTACTTC. The encoded protein is CSVGWGTSYEQYF.

This clonotype was recorded many times. The chain joins TRBV3-1 to TRBJ2-1; D gene unclear. The CDR3 runs to 15 residues. In germline, CDR1 is LGHDT, CDR2 YNNKEL (reference sequence). Trimming removed 1 base at V and 2 bases at J, with 9 bases between. Here the CDR3 DNA reads TGTGCCAGCAGCCAAGGGTTTTCTACCTACAATGAGCAGTTCTTC. The encoded protein is CASSQGFSTYNEQFF.

The chain joins TRBV2 to TRBJ2-5; weak D call: TRBD1 (6 bases). The CDR3 length is 12 residues. V dropped 2 bases and J dropped 13 bases, with 14 bases sitting between them. Germline CDR1 SNHLY, CDR2 FYNNEI. The CDR3 sequence: CASSENRAVGYF. The DNA of the CDR3 is TGTGCCAGCAGTGAAAACAGGGCCGTCGGGTACTTC. Complete variable domain (other parts from reference TRBV2 and TRBJ2-5): EPEVTQTPSHQVTQMGQEVILRCVPISNHLYFYWYRQILGQKVEFLVSFYNNEISEKSEIFDDQFSVERPDGSNFTLKIRSTKLEDSAMYFCASSENRAVGYFGPGTRLLVL.

At least ten counts were recorded for this clonotype. V and J are TRBV10-2 and TRBJ2-3; 8 nucleotides align to TRBD2. J lost 0 bases, V lost 4 bases, and 12 bases had no gene match. Germline loops: CDR1 WSHSY, CDR2 SAAADI. CDR3 length: 18 residues. The CDR3 spells CASSGISGRSGSTDTQYF. DNA for the CDR3: TGCGCCAGCAGTGGAATCAGCGGGAGATCCGGAAGCACAGATACGCAGTATTTT.

This clonotype has a count of ten or more. V usage is TRBV6-1 and J usage is TRBJ2-5; D is unresolved. V was cut by 5 bases and J by 0 bases, with 13 bases left in between. Germline CDR1 is MNHNS and CDR2 is SASEGT. The CDR3 length is 15 residues. The CDR3 bases are TGTGCCAGCAGTTACCTCACAGTGTACCAAGAGACCCAGTACTTC. It yields the protein CASSYLTVYQETQYF.

This chain uses TRBV2 with TRBJ1-5; TRBD1 might be the D (6 bases). Germline CDR1 reads SNHLY; CDR2 reads FYNNEI. V lost 0 bases, J lost 0 bases, and 24 bases lay in between. CDR3 length equals 21 residues. The CDR3 DNA follows: TGTGCCAGCAGTGAAGCGCTTCGGGGGGGCACAGGGATAAGTAGCAATCAGCCCCAGCATTTT. Encoded protein: CASSEALRGGTGISSNQPQHF. Based on the CDR3 plus reference TRBV2 and TRBJ1-5, the full variable domain is EPEVTQTPSHQVTQMGQEVILRCVPISNHLYFYWYRQILGQKVEFLVSFYNNEISEKSEIFDDQFSVERPDGSNFTLKIRSTKLEDSAMYFCASSEALRGGTGISSNQPQHFGDGTRLSIL.

This clonotype has a handful of counts. The chain employs TRBV12-3 or TRBV12-4 and TRBJ2-3; D remains ambiguous. Trimming pared 3 bases from V and 1 base from J, leaving 5 bases between. The CDR3 is 13 residues long. CDR3 amino acids: CASSFTGTDTQYF. Written as DNA, the CDR3 is TGTGCCAGCAGTTTCACTGGCACAGATACGCAGTATTTT.

V and J are TRBV7-9 and TRBJ2-3; D is perhaps TRBD1 (6 bases). The V gene's germline CDR1 is SEHNR and CDR2 FQNEAQ (reference sequence). The CDR3 contains 13 residues. V was trimmed by 5 bases and J by 4 bases, leaving 10 bases between them. Here the CDR3 reads CASSHQGPDTQYF. The DNA for the CDR3 is TGTGCCAGCAGCCATCAGGGGCCAGATACGCAGTATTTT.

This clonotype was observed a handful of times. This chain links TRBV19 with TRBJ1-5, with unresolved D. CDR3 length: 14 amino acids. The germline CDR1 and CDR2 sequences are LNHDA and SQIVND (reference sequence). V gave up 8 bases and J gave up 0 bases, with 11 bases separating them. In DNA form, the CDR3 reads TGTGCCAGTGTGAACCAATATAGCAATCAGCCCCAGCATTTT. This codes for CASVNQYSNQPQHF. The complete variable domain, with remaining parts taken from reference TRBV19 and TRBJ1-5, reads DGGITQSPKYLFRKEGQNVTLSCEQNLNHDAMYWYRQDPGQGLRLIYYSQIVNDFQKGDIAEGYSVSREKKESFPLTVTSAQKNPTAFYLCASVNQYSNQPQHFGDGTRLSIL.

J is TRBJ1-3 and V is TRBV28; D gene uncertain. Germline V gives CDR1 MDHEN, CDR2 SYDVKM. CDR3 size: 16 residues. The V and J ends lost 6 bases and 0 bases respectively, with 15 bases between them. The CDR3 here is CASRTMGRSSGNTIYF. The CDR3, as DNA: TGTGCCAGCAGGACCATGGGAAGGTCCTCTGGAAACACCATATATTTT.

There are many counts of this clonotype. This chain links TRBV12-3 or TRBV12-4 with TRBJ2-7, with 12 positions matching TRBD2. V lost 7 bases and J lost 1; bases outside the gene matches: 5. This CDR3 comprises 15 residues. CDR3 in DNA: TGTGCCAGCACCCTGACTAGCGGGGGATCCTACGAGCAGTACTTC. Amino acids: CASTLTSGGSYEQYF.

This clonotype was detected ten times or more. The chain carries TRBV20-1 and TRBJ2-3, with TRBD2 matching over 8 bases. This CDR3 is built from 13 residues. Germline V gene lookup returns CDR1 DFQATT and CDR2 SNEGSKA (reference sequence). The J segment lost 7 bases and the V segment lost 5 bases, leaving 8 bases of the junction unmatched. The CDR3 spells CSAYSGGGYTQYF. DNA of the CDR3: TGCAGTGCTTACTCGGGGGGGGGCTATACGCAGTATTTT.

Ten or more counts support this clonotype. The chain joins TRBV7-6 to TRBJ2-3; D is uncertain. Trimming removed 1 base at V and 0 bases at J, with 5 bases between. The CDR3 length is 14 residues. CDR1 and CDR2 from the germline V gene are SGHVS and FNYEAQ. CDR3 sequence (DNA): TGTGCCAGCAGCTTAGACTCTAGCACAGATACGCAGTATTTT. It codes for CASSLDSSTDTQYF.

This clonotype was detected only a few times. In nucleotides, the CDR3 is TGTGCCAGCAGCCAATCGACTAGCGCCAATGAGCAGTTCTTC. This gives the protein CASSQSTSANEQFF. This chain uses TRBV7-9 with TRBJ2-1; 8 nucleotides agree with TRBD2. CDR1 is SEHNR and CDR2 is FQNEAQ in the germline V gene (reference sequence). J was trimmed by 6 bases and V by 5 bases; bases with no gene match: 6. The CDR3 is 14 amino acids.

The CDR3 DNA follows: TGTGCCAGCAGCTTAGATGCGGGAGGGCCGCGAGAGACCCAGTACTTC. It specifies CASSLDAGGPRETQYF. This chain joins TRBV7-2 and TRBJ2-5; 9 positions match TRBD2. CDR1 is SGHTA and CDR2 is FQGNSA in the germline V gene. This CDR3 region has 16 residues. After removal of 1 base from V and 4 bases from J, the junction contained 7 bases not matched to a gene.

This clonotype was seen many times. The genes are TRBV3-1 and TRBJ2-1; TRBD2 matches at 7 bases. The CDR3 is made up of 16 amino acids. From germline, CDR1 is LGHDT and CDR2 YNNKEL (reference sequence). V lost 2 bases, J lost 5 bases, and 9 bases stayed unmatched. CDR3 residues: CASSQSAGEVDNEQFF. The CDR3 DNA follows: TGTGCCAGCAGCCAAAGCGCGGGAGAAGTAGACAATGAGCAGTTCTTC.

The chain joins TRBV3-1 to TRBJ1-3; no clear D. Germline V gene data show CDR1 as LGHDT and CDR2 as YNNKEL (reference sequence). V was shortened by 6 bases and J by 1 base, with 10 bases between the two germline ends. The CDR3 sequence is 14 residues long. CDR3 sequence: CASRLQQSGNTIYF. CDR3 nucleotide sequence: TGTGCCAGCAGGCTACAGCAGTCTGGAAACACCATATATTTT.

This clonotype was counted ten times or more. J is TRBJ2-3 and V is TRBV20-1; D gene uncertain. V dropped 3 bases and J dropped 4 bases, with 8 bases sitting between them. The CDR3 sequence is 12 residues long. Germline-derived CDR1 and CDR2 are DFQATT and SNEGSKA (reference sequence). The DNA of the CDR3 is TGCAGTGCTAGCCCCGTGGCAGATACGCAGTATTTT. It translates to CSASPVADTQYF.

The chain carries TRBV30 and TRBJ2-7; the D gene is possibly TRBD1 (6 bases). CDR1 is GTSNPN, CDR2 SVGIG, per germline (reference sequence). Between the trimmed V and J ends, which lost 4 bases and 2 bases, there was a span of 12 bases. The CDR3 runs to 13 residues. The CDR3 is CAWKNRETYEQYF. In DNA form, the CDR3 reads TGTGCCTGGAAAAACAGGGAAACCTACGAGCAGTACTTC.

This clonotype was seen many times. J is TRBJ2-5 and V is TRBV7-2; 12 bases match TRBD2. This CDR3 region has 16 residues. Losses at the gene ends were 2 bases for V and 4 bases for J; bases not matched to a gene: 5. CDR1 is SGHTA, CDR2 FQGNSA, per germline. The CDR3 spells CASSLRTSGIPETQYF. The CDR3 DNA reads as TGTGCCAGCAGCTTAAGGACTAGCGGGATCCCAGAGACCCAGTACTTC.

On this clonotype itself: A single base separates this from a much larger clone, so it may be a read error. The genes are TRBV3-1 and TRBJ1-5; D gene uncertain. Trimming left V 0 bases short and J 2 bases short, with 5 bases between. This CDR3 region has 14 residues. CDR1 LGHDT and CDR2 YNNKEL come from the germline V gene (reference sequence). CDR3 sequence: CASSQERGNQPQHF. The CDR3 DNA follows: TGTGCCAGCAGCCAAGAGAGAGGCAATCAGCCCCAGCATTTT.